A selection of T cell receptor beta chains follows, all from one sample in a study of T cell responses to AZD1222 COVID-19 vaccine. Libraries were prepared by immunoSEQ multiplex PCR; TCRdb keeps only in-frame clonotypes and omits some of them. The data contain 130,000 to 150,000 clones, about 91% of them singletons. Source: peripheral blood, taken on day 0 of AZD1222 vaccination. These receptors were obtained from an adult in good health. The CDR3 runs from the conserved cysteine through the conserved F or W. The order of the fields is J gene, V gene, clone size, D gene, CDR3 protein, CDR3 DNA. D genes are given only for firm matches. Clone size is stated in some rows and not others, as once, few, many or a class when expanded.

TRBJ1-2,TRBV19,.,.,CASSIPGNYGYTF,TGTGCCAGTAGTATCCCGGGTAACTATGGCTACACCTTC
TRBJ1-1,TRBV18,.,TRBD1,CASSPPLQGATEAFF,TGTGCCAGCTCACCACCGTTACAGGGGGCCACTGAAGCTTTCTTT
TRBJ1-1,TRBV10-3,once,.,CAISDGGETEAFF,TGTGCCATCAGTGATGGGGGAGAGACTGAAGCTTTCTTT
TRBJ2-5,TRBV10-3,.,TRBD1,CAISDSKGQQETQYF,TGTGCCATCAGTGACTCGAAGGGACAGCAAGAGACCCAGTACTTC
TRBJ2-5,TRBV29-1,.,.,CSGGQYGETQYF,TGCAGCGGAGGACAGTACGGCGAGACCCAGTACTTC
TRBJ2-7,TRBV7-2,.,.,CASSLQDSYEQYF,TGTGCCAGCAGCTTACAGGATTCCTACGAGCAGTACTTC
TRBJ2-7,TRBV6-2/TRBV6-3,.,.,CASSWESVYEQYF,TGTGCCAGCAGTTGGGAATCAGTCTACGAGCAGTACTTC
TRBJ2-5,TRBV13,.,.,CASSITSLQETQYF,TGTGCCAGCAGCATAACTAGCTTACAAGAGACCCAGTACTTC
TRBJ1-2,TRBV3-1/TRBV3-2,.,.,CASSQDPRQGWNYGYTF,TGTGCCAGCAGCCAAGATCCCCGGCAGGGTTGGAACTATGGCTACACCTTC
TRBJ1-6,TRBV9,.,.,CASSVDLRSPLHF,TGTGCCAGCAGCGTAGACCTGAGATCACCCCTCCACTTT
TRBJ2-2,TRBV7-2,.,.,CASSLVLLGELFF,TGTGCCAGCAGCTTAGTCTTGCTAGGGGAGCTGTTTTTT
TRBJ1-5,TRBV5-1,.,.,CASSLGRADAEPQHF,TGCGCCAGCAGCTTGGGGCGGGCGGATGCGGAGCCCCAGCATTTT
TRBJ2-5,TRBV6-5,.,.,CASSPLRLQETQYF,TGTGCCAGCAGTCCCCTGCGATTGCAAGAGACCCAGTACTTC
TRBJ2-1,TRBV4-3,.,.,CASSQRRVGNEQFF,TGCGCCAGCAGCCAGCGTCGGGTCGGGAATGAGCAGTTCTTC
TRBJ2-1,TRBV11-3,few,.,CASSSSNFDEQFF,TGTGCCAGCAGCTCATCAAATTTCGATGAGCAGTTCTTC
TRBJ2-1,TRBV20-1,.,.,CSASFGVNEQFF,TGCAGTGCTAGTTTCGGGGTAAATGAGCAGTTCTTC
TRBJ2-1,TRBV14,.,TRBD1,CASSQGRTGHNEQFF,TGTGCCAGCAGCCAAGGGCGGACAGGGCACAATGAGCAGTTCTTC
TRBJ1-4,TRBV11-2,.,.,CASSLDRGATNEKLFF,TGTGCCAGCAGCTTAGATCGCGGTGCAACTAATGAAAAACTGTTTTTT
TRBJ2-5,TRBV24-1,.,.,CATSAGGETQYF,TGTGCCACCAGTGCTGGGGGCGAGACCCAGTACTTC
TRBJ2-7,TRBV5-1,.,.,CASSLEFREQYF,TGCGCCAGCAGCCTGGAGTTTAGGGAGCAGTACTTC
TRBJ1-5,TRBV7-6,.,TRBD1,CASSLEERDRVLNQPQHF,TGTGCCAGCAGCTTAGAAGAGAGGGACAGGGTCCTCAATCAGCCCCAGCATTTT
TRBJ2-1,TRBV7-9,.,TRBD2,CASSLGGGVPYNEQFF,TGTGCCAGCAGCTTAGGGGGAGGGGTCCCTTACAATGAGCAGTTCTTC
TRBJ2-2,TRBV7-7,.,TRBD1,CASSLVPQGAGTGELFF,TGTGCTAGCAGCTTAGTCCCCCAGGGGGCCGGCACCGGGGAGCTGTTTTTT
TRBJ1-4,TRBV18,.,TRBD1,CASSPGQGDEKLFF,TGTGCCAGCTCACCGGGACAGGGGGATGAAAAACTGTTTTTT
TRBJ2-5,TRBV6-5,.,.,CASSYESTQETQYF,TGTGCCAGCAGTTACGAGTCAACCCAAGAGACCCAGTACTTC
TRBJ1-1,TRBV9,.,.,CASSRTWDTEAFF,TGTGCCAGCAGCAGGACCTGGGACACTGAAGCTTTCTTT
TRBJ2-7,TRBV7-9,.,.,CASSRTASYEQYF,TGTGCCAGCAGCCGGACAGCCTCCTACGAGCAGTACTTC
TRBJ1-4,TRBV4-1,.,TRBD1,CASSQDRAGTGENEKLFF,TGCGCCAGCAGCCAAGATAGGGCCGGGACAGGAGAAAATGAAAAACTGTTTTTT